This passage covers 20 T cell receptor beta chains from one sample sequenced in a study of blood T cell repertoires in COVID-19. The protocol was immunoSEQ multiplex PCR, while the TCRdb copy is restricted to in-frame clones and leaves out a portion. The table lists about 36,000 clones, about 77% of them singletons. Specimen: peripheral blood. Receptors originate from a man between 60 and 75 years old with acute or convalescent COVID-19.

The gene calls are TRBV7-8 and TRBJ2-7; 7 bases fit TRBD1. V lost 4 bases to trimming and J lost 2 bases; unmatched junction nucleotides: 5. Germline-derived CDR1 and CDR2 are SGHVS and FQNEAQ. The CDR3 length is 14 residues. The DNA of the CDR3 is TGTGCCAGCAGCTCCGGGACAGCCACCTACGAGCAGTACTTC. Its translation is CASSSGTATYEQYF.

There are a few counts of this clone. The chain links TRBV11-3 to TRBJ2-1, with D possibly TRBD2 on 6 matching bases. Germline V gene lookup returns CDR1 SGHNT and CDR2 YENEEA. CDR3 length: 15 residues. The V end lost 3 bases, the J end lost 2 bases, and 11 bases lay between the germline ends. Here the CDR3 reads CASSLEGQTYNEQFF. CDR3 sequence (DNA): TGTGCCAGCAGCTTGGAGGGTCAGACCTACAATGAGCAGTTCTTC.

CDR3 in amino acids: CASSNKGLAGADTQYF. CDR3 DNA sequence: TGTGCCAGCAGTAACAAGGGACTAGCGGGAGCAGATACGCAGTATTTT. This sequence joins TRBV6-2 or TRBV6-3 and TRBJ2-3; 14 nucleotides align to TRBD2. This CDR3 region has 16 residues. V dropped 5 bases and J dropped 4; count of bases not matched to a gene: 5. CDR1 and CDR2 from the germline V gene are MNHEY and SVGEGT.

The chain uses TRBV4-1 and TRBJ1-4; D is ambiguous. Trimming removed 0 bases at V and 8 bases at J, with 13 bases between. The CDR3 covers 15 residues. The germline CDR1 and CDR2 sequences are MGHRA and YSYEKL. The DNA for the CDR3 is TGCGCCAGCAGCCAAGATGACCTCACCGGGGAAAAACTGTTTTTT. Its protein product is CASSQDDLTGEKLFF.

V is TRBV5-1 and J is TRBJ2-7; D is perhaps TRBD2 (5 bases). V was clipped by 1 base and J by 5 bases, with 13 bases between them. The CDR3 is 14 amino acids. Per germline, CDR1 SGHRS and CDR2 YFSETQ. CDR3 DNA: TGCGCCAGCAGCTTGAGTGGGAGCACCCACGAGCAGTACTTC. It translates to CASSLSGSTHEQYF.

The J gene is TRBJ2-3, the V gene TRBV5-4; 8 bases match TRBD2. V was pared by 3 bases and J by 5 bases, with 8 bases of the junction left unmatched. The CDR3 has 15 amino acids. Germline CDR1 and CDR2: SGHNT and YYREEE (reference sequence). The DNA for the CDR3 is TGTGCCAGCAGCTCATTAGCGGGACTGGGAGATACGCAGTATTTT. This codes for CASSSLAGLGDTQYF.

V is TRBV24-1 and J is TRBJ2-3, with D possibly being TRBD1 (6 bases). The germline CDR1 and CDR2 sequences are KGHDR and SFDVKD. The CDR3 covers 18 residues. The V end was cut by 3 bases, the J end by 1 base, with 19 bases between. The CDR3 coding sequence is TGTGCCACCAGTGATCCATCTCCCCAGGGGCGCGGCACAGATACGCAGTATTTT. This gives the protein CATSDPSPQGRGTDTQYF.

The rearrangement links TRBV29-1 to TRBJ2-5, with D perhaps matching TRBD1 (6 bases). In germline, CDR1 is SQVTM, CDR2 ANQGSEA. V was clipped by 6 bases and J by 10 bases, with 12 bases between them. CDR3 size: 10 residues. The CDR3 is CSVLVTGQYF. The CDR3 nucleotides read TGCAGCGTACTCGTGACAGGCCAGTACTTC. The full variable domain, completed using reference TRBV29-1 and TRBJ2-5, is SAVISQKPSRDICQRGTSLTIQCQVDSQVTMMFWYRQQPGQSLTLIATANQGSEATYESGFVIDKFPISRPNLTFSTLTVSNMSPEDSSIYLCSVLVTGQYFGPGTRLLVL.

The J gene is TRBJ2-7, the V gene TRBV4-3; 10 bases match TRBD2. Germline V CDR1 and CDR2: LGHNA, YSLEER. The J segment lost 3 bases and the V segment lost 4 bases, leaving 3 bases of the junction unmatched. The CDR3 length is 14 residues. The CDR3 region is CASSRTSGDYEQYF. The CDR3, as DNA: TGCGCCAGCAGCCGGACTAGCGGAGACTACGAGCAGTACTTC.

The rearrangement joins TRBV28 to TRBJ1-1, with D possibly being TRBD1 (5 bases). CDR3 length: 14 residues. In germline, CDR1 is MDHEN, CDR2 SYDVKM. V dropped 3 bases and J dropped 4 bases, with 12 bases sitting between them. The DNA for the CDR3 is TGTGCCAGCAGTTTGAAGGGAAGGGGCACTGAAGCTTTCTTT. It translates to CASSLKGRGTEAFF.

V gene TRBV7-2 combines with J gene TRBJ2-7; D might be TRBD1 (6 bases). The germline CDR1 and CDR2 sequences are SGHTA and FQGNSA. The CDR3 is 14 amino acids. The V gene lost 1 base and the J gene lost 5 bases, with 12 bases spanning the gap. The CDR3 sequence is CASSLGGTFNEQYF. In nucleotides, the CDR3 is TGTGCCAGCAGCTTAGGTGGGACATTCAACGAGCAGTACTTC.

Only one count was recorded for this clone. The chain employs TRBV11-3 and TRBJ2-5, with D uncertain. The V and J ends lost 0 bases and 5 bases respectively, with 13 bases between them. Per the germline V gene, CDR1 is SGHNT and CDR2 is YENEEA. This CDR3 contains 15 residues. DNA for the CDR3: TGTGCCAGCAGCTTAGATCGTGGGCATCGGGAGACCCAGTACTTC. Protein product: CASSLDRGHRETQYF.

This chain uses TRBV21-1 with TRBJ2-7; TRBD1, as called in the table, went unchecked against the DNA. TRBV21-1 is a pseudogene locus. The length of the CDR3 is 15 residues. The CDR3 loop is CASSPRTGDIYEQYF. CDR3 coding DNA: TGTGCCAGCAGCCCCCGGACAGGGGATATCTACGAGCAGTACTTC.

The chain links TRBV28 to TRBJ2-1, with TRBD1 as a possible D gene (6 bases). The CDR3 has 16 residues. V was cut by 7 bases and J by 2 bases, with 18 bases left in between. CDR1 is MDHEN and CDR2 is SYDVKM in the germline V gene. The CDR3, as DNA: TGTGCCAGCAAAACTAGGACAGTTCTCCCCTACAATGAGCAGTTCTTC. This translates into CASKTRTVLPYNEQFF.

The chain has TRBV6-5 and TRBJ2-7, with TRBD1 matching over 8 bases. CDR3 length: 13 residues. V trimming: 7 bases; J trimming: 0 bases; junction bases outside the gene matches: 2. Looked up from germline, CDR1 is MNHEY and CDR2 is SVGAGI. The CDR3 here is CASNRGSSYEQYF. In DNA form, the CDR3 reads TGTGCCAGCAACAGGGGGAGCTCCTACGAGCAGTACTTC.

The chain couples TRBV7-9 to TRBJ2-1; TRBD2 agrees at 9 bases. Trimming removed 2 bases from V and 10 bases from J; junction bases left unmatched: 6. Germline assignment: CDR1 SEHNR and CDR2 FQNEAQ (reference sequence). The CDR3 length is 14 residues. The DNA for the CDR3 is TGTGCCAGCAGCTTACTAGCGGGACTCTGGGAGCAGTTCTTC. Its protein product is CASSLLAGLWEQFF.

This chain uses TRBV5-8 with TRBJ2-4; D gene unclear. CDR3 length equals 12 residues. Trimming took off 1 base at V and 6 bases at J, with 5 bases between the two ends. CDR1 is SGHTS and CDR2 is YDEGEE in the germline V gene. The CDR3 sequence is CASSLSLNIQYF. Here the CDR3 DNA reads TGTGCCAGCAGCTTGAGCTTAAACATTCAGTACTTC.

In regard to this clone: At one boundary the junction diverges from the germline segment, which might be a read error. V gene TRBV18 combines with J gene TRBJ2-3, with 7 bases aligning to TRBD2. The CDR3 totals 15 residues. In germline, CDR1 is KGHSH, CDR2 LQKENI. Here the CDR3 reads CASSPGAGEADTQYF. In nucleotides, the CDR3 is TGTGCCAGCTCACCGGGCGCGGGGGAGGCAGACACGCAGTATTTT.

There are a few counts of this clone. This chain joins TRBV5-1 and TRBJ1-5; perhaps TRBD1 as D (6 bases). Germline CDR1 SGHRS, CDR2 YFSETQ. The V end was cut by 4 bases, the J end by 0 bases, with 8 bases between. This CDR3 comprises 14 residues. Here the CDR3 DNA reads TGCGCCAGCAGCCAAGGGGGTAGCAATCAGCCCCAGCATTTT. Translated, it gives CASSQGGSNQPQHF.

The chain is built from TRBV23-1 and TRBJ2-7; D gene uncertain. TRBV23-1 is an ORF; its function is uncertain. The CDR3 extends over 16 amino acids. Trimming left V 1 base short and J 0 bases short, with 13 bases between. The CDR3 nucleotides read TGCGCCAGCAGTCAATTCCCTGGCGGCTCCTCCTACGAGCAGTACTTC. Protein product: CASSQFPGGSSYEQYF.